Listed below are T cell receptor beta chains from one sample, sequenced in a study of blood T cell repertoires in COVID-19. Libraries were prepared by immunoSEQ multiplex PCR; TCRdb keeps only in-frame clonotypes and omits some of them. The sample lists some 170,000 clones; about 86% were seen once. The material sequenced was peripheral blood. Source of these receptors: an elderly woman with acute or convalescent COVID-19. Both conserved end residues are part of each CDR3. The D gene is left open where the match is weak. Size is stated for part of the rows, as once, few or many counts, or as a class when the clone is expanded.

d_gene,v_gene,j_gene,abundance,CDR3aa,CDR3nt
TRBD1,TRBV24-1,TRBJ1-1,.,CATSDPSDRYEAFF,TGTGCCACCAGTGATCCCTCGGACAGGTATGAAGCTTTCTTT
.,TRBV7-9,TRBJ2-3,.,CASSLLGSTDTQYF,TGTGCCAGCAGCTTGTTGGGCTCGACAGATACGCAGTATTTT
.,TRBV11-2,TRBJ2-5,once,CASSSGTAQGETQYF,TGTGCCAGCAGCTCCGGGACCGCTCAGGGGGAGACCCAGTACTTC
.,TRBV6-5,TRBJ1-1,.,CASKGENRNTEAFF,TGTGCCAGCAAGGGGGAGAACCGGAACACTGAAGCTTTCTTT
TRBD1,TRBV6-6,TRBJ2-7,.,CASSYTDRGAYEQYF,TGTGCCAGCAGTTACACGGACAGGGGCGCCTACGAGCAGTACTTC
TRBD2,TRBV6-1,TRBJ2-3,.,CASSGGTSGSIKVWDTQYF,TGTGCCAGCAGTGGAGGGACTAGCGGGAGTATTAAGGTGTGGGATACGCAGTATTTT
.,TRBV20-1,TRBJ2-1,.,CSASQEDSASGNEQFF,TGCAGTGCTAGTCAAGAGGACTCAGCTTCGGGGAATGAGCAGTTCTTC
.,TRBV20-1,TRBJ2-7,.,CSASRDYEQYF,TGCAGTGCTAGCCGGGACTACGAGCAGTACTTC
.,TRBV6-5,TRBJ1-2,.,CASSLDFGSGYTF,TGTGCCAGCAGTTTGGACTTCGGCTCTGGCTACACCTTC
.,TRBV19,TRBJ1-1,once,CASSIPWQGNTEAFF,TGTGCCAGTAGTATACCATGGCAGGGGAACACTGAAGCTTTCTTT
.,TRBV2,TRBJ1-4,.,CASSIGRPNEKLFF,TGTGCCAGCAGTATCGGGAGACCTAATGAAAAACTGTTTTTT
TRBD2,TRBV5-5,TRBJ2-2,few,CASSPPGLAGGNNGELFF,TGTGCCAGCAGCCCCCCGGGACTAGCGGGGGGTAATAACGGGGAGCTGTTTTTT
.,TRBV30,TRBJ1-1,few,CAWSQNTGGFF,TGTGCCTGGAGTCAGAATACGGGGGGTTTCTTT
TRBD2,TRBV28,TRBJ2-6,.,CASSLTSVGRGISSGANVLTF,TGTGCCAGCAGTTTGACTAGCGTGGGCCGGGGTATAAGCTCTGGGGCCAACGTCCTGACTTTC
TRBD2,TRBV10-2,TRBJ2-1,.,CASSPSGDNNEQFF,TGCGCCAGCAGTCCTAGCGGAGATAACAATGAGCAGTTCTTC
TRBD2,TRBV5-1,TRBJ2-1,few,CASSLELAGDNEQFF,TGCGCCAGCAGCTTGGAGCTAGCGGGGGACAATGAGCAGTTCTTC
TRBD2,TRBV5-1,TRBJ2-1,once,CASSLASSGGGSFYNEQFF,TGCGCCAGCAGCTTGGCGTCTAGCGGGGGAGGCAGCTTTTACAATGAGCAGTTCTTC
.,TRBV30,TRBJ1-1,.,CTWISGENLGLMNTEAFF,TGTACCTGGATTTCGGGGGAAAACTTAGGGCTGATGAACACTGAAGCTTTCTTT
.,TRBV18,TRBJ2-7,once,CASSPVSAYEQYF,TGTGCCAGCTCACCAGTTAGCGCCTACGAGCAGTACTTC